This T cell receptor (beta chain) stems from a study of T cell responses to AZD1222 COVID-19 vaccine. Method: immunoSEQ multiplex PCR; TCRdb's copy keeps in-frame clones and lacks some. The repertoire holds 200,000 to 250,000 clones, roughly 94% seen once, with approximately 1.5% in the top ten. The length of the CDR3 is 12 residues. Trimming stripped 3 bases from V and 7 bases from J, with 12 bases between. CDR1 and CDR2 from the germline V gene are SQVTM and ANQGSEA. Points from the study as a whole: CD4 TCRs covered the whole spike, strongest at regions 160-218 and 743-854. Sampled repertoires all dated from after the peak T cell response.

A word on this clone: Its antigen is unidentified.

This clonotype was sampled from an adult who received the MenACWY meningococcal vaccine as a control. The V gene is TRBV29-1, the J gene TRBJ2-5; tentatively, D is TRBD2 (5 bases). The specimen comprised peripheral blood, sampled 28 days after the second dose of the MenACWY control vaccine. CDR3 coding DNA: TGCAGCGTTGAGGAGGTTAAGGGGACCCAGTACTTC. This translates into CSVEEVKGTQYF. The full variable domain, its missing parts supplied by reference TRBV29-1 and TRBJ2-5, is SAVISQKPSRDICQRGTSLTIQCQVDSQVTMMFWYRQQPGQSLTLIATANQGSEATYESGFVIDKFPISRPNLTFSTLTVSNMSPEDSSIYLCSVEEVKGTQYFGPGTRLLVL.